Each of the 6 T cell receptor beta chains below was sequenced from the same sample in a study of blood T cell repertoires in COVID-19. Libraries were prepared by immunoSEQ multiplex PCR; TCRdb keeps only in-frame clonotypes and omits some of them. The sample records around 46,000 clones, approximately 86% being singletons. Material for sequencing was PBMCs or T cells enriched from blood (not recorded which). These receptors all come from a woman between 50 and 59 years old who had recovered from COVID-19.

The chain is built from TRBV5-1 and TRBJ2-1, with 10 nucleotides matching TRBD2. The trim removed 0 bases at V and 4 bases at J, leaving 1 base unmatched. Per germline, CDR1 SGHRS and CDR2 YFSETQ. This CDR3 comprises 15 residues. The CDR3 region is CASSLASGGYNEQFF. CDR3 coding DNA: TGCGCCAGCAGCTTGGCTAGCGGGGGTTACAATGAGCAGTTCTTC.

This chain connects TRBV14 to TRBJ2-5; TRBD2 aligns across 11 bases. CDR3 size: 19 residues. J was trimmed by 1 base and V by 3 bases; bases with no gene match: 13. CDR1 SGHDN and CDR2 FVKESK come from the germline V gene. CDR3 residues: CASSHLLAGAVRGQETQYF. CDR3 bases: TGTGCCAGCAGCCACCTACTAGCGGGAGCGGTAAGGGGCCAAGAGACCCAGTACTTC.

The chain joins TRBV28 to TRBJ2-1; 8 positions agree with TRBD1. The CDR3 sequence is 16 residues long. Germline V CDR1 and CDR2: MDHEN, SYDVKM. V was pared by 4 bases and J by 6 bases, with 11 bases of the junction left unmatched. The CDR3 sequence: CASSSPGQGTGNEQFF. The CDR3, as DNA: TGTGCCAGCAGTTCCCCGGGGCAGGGGACAGGCAATGAGCAGTTCTTC.

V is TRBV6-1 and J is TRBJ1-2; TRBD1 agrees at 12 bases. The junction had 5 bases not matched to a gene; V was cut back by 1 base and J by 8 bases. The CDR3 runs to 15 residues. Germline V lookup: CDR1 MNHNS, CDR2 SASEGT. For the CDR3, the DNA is TGTGCCAGCAGTGAAGTGGGACAGGGGGCCGTCGGCTACACCTTC. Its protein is CASSEVGQGAVGYTF.

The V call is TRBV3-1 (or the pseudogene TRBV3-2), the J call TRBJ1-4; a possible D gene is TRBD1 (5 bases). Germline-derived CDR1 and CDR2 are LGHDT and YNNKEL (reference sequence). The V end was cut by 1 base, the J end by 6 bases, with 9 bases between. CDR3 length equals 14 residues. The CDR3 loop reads CASSQGRGDEKLFF. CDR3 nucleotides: TGTGCCAGCAGCCAAGGGAGGGGAGATGAAAAACTGTTTTTT.

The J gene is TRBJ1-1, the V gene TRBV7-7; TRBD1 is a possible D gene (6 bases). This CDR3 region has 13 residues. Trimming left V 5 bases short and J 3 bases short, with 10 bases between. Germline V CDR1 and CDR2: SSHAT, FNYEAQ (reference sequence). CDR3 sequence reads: CASSAQGDTEAFF. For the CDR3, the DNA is TGTGCCAGCAGCGCACAGGGAGACACTGAAGCTTTCTTT.